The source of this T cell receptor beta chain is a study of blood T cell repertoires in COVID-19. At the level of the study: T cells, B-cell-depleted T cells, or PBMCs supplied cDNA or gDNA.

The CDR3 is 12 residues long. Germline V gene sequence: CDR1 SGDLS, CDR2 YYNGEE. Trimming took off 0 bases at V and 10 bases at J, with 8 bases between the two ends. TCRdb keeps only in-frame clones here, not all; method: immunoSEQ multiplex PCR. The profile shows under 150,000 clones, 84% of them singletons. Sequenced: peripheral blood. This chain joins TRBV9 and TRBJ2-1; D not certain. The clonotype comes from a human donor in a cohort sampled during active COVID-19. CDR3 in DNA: TGTGCCAGCAGCGTAGGTCACACAGAGCAGTTCTTC. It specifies CASSVGHTEQFF.